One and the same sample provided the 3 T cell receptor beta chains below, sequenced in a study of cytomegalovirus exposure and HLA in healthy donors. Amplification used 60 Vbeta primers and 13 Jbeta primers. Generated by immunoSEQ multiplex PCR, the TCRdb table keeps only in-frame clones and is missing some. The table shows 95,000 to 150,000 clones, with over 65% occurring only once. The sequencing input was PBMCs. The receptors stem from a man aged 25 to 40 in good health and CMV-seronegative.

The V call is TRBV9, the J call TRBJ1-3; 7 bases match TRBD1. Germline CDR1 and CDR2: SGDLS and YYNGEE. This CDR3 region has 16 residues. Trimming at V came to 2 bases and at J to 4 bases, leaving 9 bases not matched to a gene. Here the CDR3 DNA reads TGTGCCAGCAGCGTTACGGACAGGCCCGGCGGAAACACCATATATTTT. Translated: CASSVTDRPGGNTIYF.

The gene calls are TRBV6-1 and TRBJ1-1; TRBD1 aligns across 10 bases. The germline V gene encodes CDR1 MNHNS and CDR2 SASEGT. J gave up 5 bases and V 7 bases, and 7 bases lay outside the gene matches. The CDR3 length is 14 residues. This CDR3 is CASKATGGLTEAFF. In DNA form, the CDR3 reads TGTGCCAGCAAAGCGACAGGGGGCCTTACTGAAGCTTTCTTT.

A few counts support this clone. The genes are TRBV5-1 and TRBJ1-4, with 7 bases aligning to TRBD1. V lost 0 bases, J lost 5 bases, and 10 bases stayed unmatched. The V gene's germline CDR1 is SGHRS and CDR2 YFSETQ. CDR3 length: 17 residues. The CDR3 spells CASSLAQWTGPNEKLFF. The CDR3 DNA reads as TGCGCCAGCAGCTTGGCCCAATGGACAGGCCCCAATGAAAAACTGTTTTTT.